The clone carrying this T cell receptor beta chain has more than one count but fewer than ten. Here immunoSEQ multiplex PCR was the method, and the copy in TCRdb shows in-frame clones only, minus some. This table holds 45,000 or so clones, around 77% found once. This specimen belongs to a study of radiotherapy plus CTLA-4 blockade in lung cancer. The CDR3 spans 13 residues. Germline V gene lookup returns CDR1 MDHEN and CDR2 SYDVKM. Trimming took off 7 bases at V and 2 bases at J, with 9 bases between the two ends. Participants had chemo-refractory metastatic non-small-cell lung cancer and were treated with focal radiation plus ipilimumab CTLA-4 blockade.

The sequence was obtained from a human donor with non-small cell lung cancer who had stable disease on radiotherapy plus ipilimumab. The chain combines TRBV28 with TRBJ2-1, with D possibly matching TRBD2 (5 bases). The sequencing used peripheral blood, collected from a patient treated with radiotherapy plus ipilimumab. Here the CDR3 DNA reads TGTGCCAGCATTGAGGGTCCCTACAATGAGCAGTTCTTC. This encodes CASIEGPYNEQFF.